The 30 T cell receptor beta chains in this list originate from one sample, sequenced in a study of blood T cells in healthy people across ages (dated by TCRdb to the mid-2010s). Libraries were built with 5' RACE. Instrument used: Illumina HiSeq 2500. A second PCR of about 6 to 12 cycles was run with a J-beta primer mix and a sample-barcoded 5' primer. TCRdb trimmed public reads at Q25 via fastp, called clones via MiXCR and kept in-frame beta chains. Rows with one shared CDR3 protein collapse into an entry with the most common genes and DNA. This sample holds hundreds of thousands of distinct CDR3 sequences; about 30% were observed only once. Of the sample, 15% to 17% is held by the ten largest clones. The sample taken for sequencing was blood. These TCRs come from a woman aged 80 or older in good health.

CDR3 sequence: CASSEYATDTQYF. Here the CDR3 DNA reads TGTGCCAGCAGTGAATACGCCACAGATACGCAGTATTTT. The chain has TRBV2 and TRBJ2-3, with unresolved D. Trimming stripped 2 bases from V and 2 bases from J, with 5 bases between. Looked up from germline, CDR1 is SNHLY and CDR2 is FYNNEI. This CDR3 region has 13 residues. Variable domain in full (rest from reference TRBV2 and TRBJ2-3): EPEVTQTPSHQVTQMGQEVILRCVPISNHLYFYWYRQILGQKVEFLVSFYNNEISEKSEIFDDQFSVERPDGSNFTLKIRSTKLEDSAMYFCASSEYATDTQYFGPGTRLTVL.

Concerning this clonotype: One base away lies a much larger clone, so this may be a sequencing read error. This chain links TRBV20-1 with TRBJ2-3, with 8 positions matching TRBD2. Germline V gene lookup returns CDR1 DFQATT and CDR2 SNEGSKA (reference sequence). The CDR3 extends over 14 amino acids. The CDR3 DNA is TGCAATGCCGCCACTAGCGGATCCACAGATACGCAGTATTTT. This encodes CNAATSGSTDTQYF.

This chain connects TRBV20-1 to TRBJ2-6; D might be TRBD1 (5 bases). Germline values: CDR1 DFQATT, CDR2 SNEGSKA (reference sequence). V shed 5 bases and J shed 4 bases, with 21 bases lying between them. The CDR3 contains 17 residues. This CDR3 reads CSAGKGFANSGANVLTF. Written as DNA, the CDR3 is TGCAGTGCTGGAAAGGGGTTTGCAAACTCCGGGGCCAACGTCCTGACTTTC.

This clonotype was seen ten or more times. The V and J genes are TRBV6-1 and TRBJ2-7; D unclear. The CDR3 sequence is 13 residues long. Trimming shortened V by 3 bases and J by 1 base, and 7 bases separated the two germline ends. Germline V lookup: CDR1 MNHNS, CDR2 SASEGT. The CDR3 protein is CASSEWGSYEQYF. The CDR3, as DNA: TGTGCCAGCAGTGAGTGGGGTTCCTACGAGCAGTACTTC.

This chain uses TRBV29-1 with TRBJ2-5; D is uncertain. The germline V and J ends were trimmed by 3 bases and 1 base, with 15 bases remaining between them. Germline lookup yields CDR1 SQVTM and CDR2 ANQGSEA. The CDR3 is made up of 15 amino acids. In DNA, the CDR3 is TGCAGCGTTGAGGATGCGATAAGTTTCCAAGAGACCCAGTACTTC. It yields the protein CSVEDAISFQETQYF.

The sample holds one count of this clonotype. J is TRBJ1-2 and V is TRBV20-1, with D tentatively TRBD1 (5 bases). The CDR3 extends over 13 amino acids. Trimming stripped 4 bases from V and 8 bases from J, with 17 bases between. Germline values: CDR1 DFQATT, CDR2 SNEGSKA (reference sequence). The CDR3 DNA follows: TGCAGTGCTAACCTCCGAGGGGCGGGGGGCTACACCTTC. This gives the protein CSANLRGAGGYTF.

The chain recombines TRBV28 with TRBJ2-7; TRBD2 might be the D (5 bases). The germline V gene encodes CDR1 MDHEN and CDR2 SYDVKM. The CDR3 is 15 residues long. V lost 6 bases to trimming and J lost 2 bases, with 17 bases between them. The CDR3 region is CASSPPGNPAYEQYF. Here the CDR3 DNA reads TGTGCCAGCAGCCCTCCCGGGAATCCTGCCTACGAGCAGTACTTC.

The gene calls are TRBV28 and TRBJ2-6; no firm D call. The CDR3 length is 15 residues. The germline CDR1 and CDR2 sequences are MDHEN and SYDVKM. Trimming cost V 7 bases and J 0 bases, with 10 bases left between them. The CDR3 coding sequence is TGTGCCAGCATTCCCGAATTCTCTGGGGCCAACGTCCTGACTTTC. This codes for CASIPEFSGANVLTF.

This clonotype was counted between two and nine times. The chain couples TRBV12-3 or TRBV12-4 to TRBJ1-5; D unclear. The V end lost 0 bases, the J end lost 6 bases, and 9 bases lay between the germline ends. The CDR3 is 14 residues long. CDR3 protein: CASSLALSGQPQHF. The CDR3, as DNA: TGTGCCAGCAGTTTAGCGCTTTCGGGTCAGCCCCAGCATTTT.

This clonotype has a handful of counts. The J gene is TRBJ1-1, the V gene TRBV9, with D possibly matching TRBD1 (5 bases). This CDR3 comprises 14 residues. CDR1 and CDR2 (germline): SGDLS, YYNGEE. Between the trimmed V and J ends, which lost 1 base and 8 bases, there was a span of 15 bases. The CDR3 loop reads CASSVTGTGFEAFF. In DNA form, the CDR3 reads TGTGCCAGCAGCGTAACCGGGACGGGCTTCGAAGCTTTCTTT.

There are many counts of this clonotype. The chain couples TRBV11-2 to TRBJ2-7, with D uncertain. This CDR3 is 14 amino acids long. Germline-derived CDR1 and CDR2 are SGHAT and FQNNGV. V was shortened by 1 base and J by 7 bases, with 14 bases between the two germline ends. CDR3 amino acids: CASSLAPPPGEQYF. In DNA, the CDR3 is TGTGCCAGCAGCTTAGCCCCCCCTCCCGGGGAGCAGTACTTC.

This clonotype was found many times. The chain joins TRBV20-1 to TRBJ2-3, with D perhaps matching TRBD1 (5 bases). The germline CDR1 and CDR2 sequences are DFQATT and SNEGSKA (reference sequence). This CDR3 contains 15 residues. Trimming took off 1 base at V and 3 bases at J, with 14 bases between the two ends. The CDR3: CSARALKGWTDTQYF. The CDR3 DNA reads TGCAGTGCTAGAGCCCTCAAGGGGTGGACAGATACGCAGTATTTT.

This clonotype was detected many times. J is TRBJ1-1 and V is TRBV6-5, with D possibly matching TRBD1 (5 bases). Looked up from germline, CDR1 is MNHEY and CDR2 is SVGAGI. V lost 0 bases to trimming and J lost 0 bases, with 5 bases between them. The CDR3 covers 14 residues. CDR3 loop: CASSYSGVNTEAFF. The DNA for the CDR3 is TGTGCCAGCAGTTACTCGGGGGTGAACACTGAAGCTTTCTTT.

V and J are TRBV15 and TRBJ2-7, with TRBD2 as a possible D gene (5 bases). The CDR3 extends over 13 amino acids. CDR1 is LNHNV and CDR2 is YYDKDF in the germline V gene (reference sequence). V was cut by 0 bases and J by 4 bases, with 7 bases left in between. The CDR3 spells CATSRETTYEQYF. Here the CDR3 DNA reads TGTGCCACCAGCAGAGAGACTACTTACGAGCAGTACTTC.

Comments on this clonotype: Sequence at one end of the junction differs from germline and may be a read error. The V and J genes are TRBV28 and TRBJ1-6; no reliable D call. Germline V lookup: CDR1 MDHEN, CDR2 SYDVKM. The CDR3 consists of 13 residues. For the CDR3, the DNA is TGTACCAGCAGTCCTCCCGTCAATTCACCCCTCCACTTT. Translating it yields CTSSPPVNSPLHF.

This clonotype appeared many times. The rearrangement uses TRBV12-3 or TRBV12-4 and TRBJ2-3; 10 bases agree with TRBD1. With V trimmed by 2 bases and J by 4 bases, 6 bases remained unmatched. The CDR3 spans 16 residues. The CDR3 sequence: CASSLLRTGGPDTQYF. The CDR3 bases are TGTGCCAGCAGTTTACTCCGGACAGGGGGGCCAGATACGCAGTATTTT.

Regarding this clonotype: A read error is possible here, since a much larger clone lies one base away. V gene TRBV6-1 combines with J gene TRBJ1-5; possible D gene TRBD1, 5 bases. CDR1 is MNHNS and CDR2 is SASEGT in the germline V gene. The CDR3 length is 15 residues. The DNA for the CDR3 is TGTGCCAGCGGTGAAGGGGCAGGGAGCAATCAGCCCCAGCATTTT. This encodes CASGEGAGSNQPQHF.

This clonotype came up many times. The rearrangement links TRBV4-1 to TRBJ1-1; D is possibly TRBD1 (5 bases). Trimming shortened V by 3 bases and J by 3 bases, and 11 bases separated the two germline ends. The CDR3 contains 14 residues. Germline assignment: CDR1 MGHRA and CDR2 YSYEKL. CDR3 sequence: CASSHDRTDTEAFF. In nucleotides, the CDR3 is TGCGCCAGCAGCCACGACAGAACGGACACTGAAGCTTTCTTT.

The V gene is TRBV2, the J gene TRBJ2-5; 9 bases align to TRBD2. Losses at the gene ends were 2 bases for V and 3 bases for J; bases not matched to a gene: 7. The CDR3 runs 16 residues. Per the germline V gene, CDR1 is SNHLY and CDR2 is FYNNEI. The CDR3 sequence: CASSEFSGGVKETQYF. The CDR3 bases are TGTGCCAGCAGTGAATTTAGCGGGGGAGTGAAAGAGACCCAGTACTTC.

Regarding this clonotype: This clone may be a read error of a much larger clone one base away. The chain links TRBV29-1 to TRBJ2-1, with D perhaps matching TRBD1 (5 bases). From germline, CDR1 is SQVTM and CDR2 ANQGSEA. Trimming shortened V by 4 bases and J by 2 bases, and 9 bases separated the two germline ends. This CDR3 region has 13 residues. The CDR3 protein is CSVGTSAYNEQFF. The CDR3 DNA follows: TGCAGCGTTGGGACAAGCGCCTACAATGAGCAGTTCTTC.

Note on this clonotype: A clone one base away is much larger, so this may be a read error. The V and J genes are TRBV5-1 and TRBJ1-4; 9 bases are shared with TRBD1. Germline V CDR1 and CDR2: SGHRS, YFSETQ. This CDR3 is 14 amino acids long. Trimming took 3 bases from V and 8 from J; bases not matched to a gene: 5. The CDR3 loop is CASSWDRVKEKLFF. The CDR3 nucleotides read TGCGCCAGCAGCTGGGACAGGGTCAAAGAAAAACTGTTTTTT.

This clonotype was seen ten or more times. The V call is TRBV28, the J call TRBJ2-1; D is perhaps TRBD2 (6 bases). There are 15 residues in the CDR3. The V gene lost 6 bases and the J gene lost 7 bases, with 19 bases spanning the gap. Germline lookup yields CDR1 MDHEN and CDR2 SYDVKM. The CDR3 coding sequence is TGTGCCAGCAGCCCTGCCAAGGGAGGTTGGAATGAGCAGTTCTTC. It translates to CASSPAKGGWNEQFF.

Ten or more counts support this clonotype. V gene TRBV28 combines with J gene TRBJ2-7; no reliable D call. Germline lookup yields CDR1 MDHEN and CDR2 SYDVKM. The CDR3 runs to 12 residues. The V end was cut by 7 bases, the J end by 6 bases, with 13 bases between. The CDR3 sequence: CASTQRQSEQYF. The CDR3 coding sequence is TGTGCCAGCACCCAAAGACAAAGCGAGCAGTACTTC.

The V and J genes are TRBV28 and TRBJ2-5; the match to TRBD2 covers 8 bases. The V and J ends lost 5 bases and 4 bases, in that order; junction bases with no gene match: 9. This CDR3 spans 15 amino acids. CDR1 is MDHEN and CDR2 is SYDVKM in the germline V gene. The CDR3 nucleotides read TGTGCCAGCAGTCCATCTCGGGGGGGCCCAGAGACCCAGTACTTC. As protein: CASSPSRGGPETQYF.

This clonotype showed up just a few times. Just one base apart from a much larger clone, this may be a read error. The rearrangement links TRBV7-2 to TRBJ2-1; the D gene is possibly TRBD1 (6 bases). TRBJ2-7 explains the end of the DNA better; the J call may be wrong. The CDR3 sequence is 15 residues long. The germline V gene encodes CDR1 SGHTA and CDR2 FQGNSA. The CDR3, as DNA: TGTGCCAGCAGCTTATCCGGGACACGGACCAATGAGCAGTACTTC. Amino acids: CASSLSGTRTNEQYF.

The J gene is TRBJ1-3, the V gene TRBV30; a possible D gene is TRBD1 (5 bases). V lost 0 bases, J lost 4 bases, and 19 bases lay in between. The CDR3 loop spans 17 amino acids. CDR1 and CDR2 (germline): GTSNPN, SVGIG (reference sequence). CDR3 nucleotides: TGTGCCTGGAGTGTACAGGTCGGGGATTTAACCGGAAACACCATATATTTT. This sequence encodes CAWSVQVGDLTGNTIYF.

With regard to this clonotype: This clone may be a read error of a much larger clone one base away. The CDR3 sequence: CAGGSDYRLGYTF. CDR3 nucleotides: TGTGCTGGTGGTTCGGATTACAGACTTGGCTACACCTTC. The rearrangement joins TRBV12-5 to TRBJ1-2, with D unclear. The CDR3 is 13 amino acids. Germline V CDR1 and CDR2: LGHNT, FRNRAP.

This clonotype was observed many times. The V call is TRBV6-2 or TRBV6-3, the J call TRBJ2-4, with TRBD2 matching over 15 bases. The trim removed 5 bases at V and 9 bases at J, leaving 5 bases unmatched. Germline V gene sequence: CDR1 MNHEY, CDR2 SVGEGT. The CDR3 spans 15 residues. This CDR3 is CASSRTSGGGSIQYF. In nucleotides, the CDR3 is TGTGCCAGCAGTAGGACTAGCGGGGGGGGTAGCATTCAGTACTTC.

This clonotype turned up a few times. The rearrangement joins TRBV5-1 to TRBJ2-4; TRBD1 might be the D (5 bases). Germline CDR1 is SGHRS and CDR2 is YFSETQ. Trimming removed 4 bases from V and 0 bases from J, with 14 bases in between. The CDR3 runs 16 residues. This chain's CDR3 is CASSPGPGLAKNIQYF. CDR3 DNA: TGCGCCAGCAGCCCAGGGCCCGGCCTAGCCAAAAACATTCAGTACTTC. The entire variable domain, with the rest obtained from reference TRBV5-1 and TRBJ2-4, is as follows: KAGVTQTPRYLIKTRGQQVTLSCSPISGHRSVSWYQQTPGQGLQFLFEYFSETQRNKGNFPGRFSGRQFSNSRSEMNVSTLELGDSALYLCASSPGPGLAKNIQYFGAGTRLSVL.

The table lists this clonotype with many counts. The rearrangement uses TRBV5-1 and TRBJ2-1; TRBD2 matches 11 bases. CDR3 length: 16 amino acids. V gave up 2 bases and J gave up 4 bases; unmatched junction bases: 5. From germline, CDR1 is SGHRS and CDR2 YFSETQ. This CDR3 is CASSFLGTSGYNEQFF. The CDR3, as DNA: TGCGCCAGCAGCTTCCTCGGGACTAGCGGTTACAATGAGCAGTTCTTC.